The sequence of this T cell receptor (beta chain) was determined in a study of shared clonotypes between healthy human individuals. Trimming cost V 5 bases and J 7 bases, with 30 bases left between them. CDR3 length equals 19 residues. Germline V lookup: CDR1 SGHVS, CDR2 FQNEAQ. This table comes from immunoSEQ multiplex PCR, and its TCRdb copy is limited to in-frame clones, with some not included. The sample includes some 2.1 million clones, over 85% seen only once; the top ten take around 1.7%. It was CD45RO-negative cells, positively selected for CCR7, that made up naive CD8 cells, with terminally differentiated effector memory CD45RA+ cells excluded. Turning to this clone: Its specificity is not known.

General study points: When naive CD4 clonotypes were compared across four donors, about 4.9% were shared.

This clonotype originated in a young man in good health. Some clones in this sample may be carry-over from other donors' samples. The sample consisted of naive CD8+ T cells from PBMCs. The chain couples TRBV7-8 to TRBJ1-5; D gene unclear. The CDR3 loop is CASSHDPEAESAKMQPQHF. For the CDR3, the DNA is TGTGCCAGCAGCCACGACCCAGAGGCCGAATCGGCCAAGATGCAGCCCCAGCATTTT.